Listed below are T cell receptor beta chains from one sample, sequenced in a study of blood T cell repertoires in COVID-19. Measured with immunoSEQ multiplex PCR; TCRdb has only the in-frame clones, and not every one. This repertoire shows approximately 83,000 clones, roughly 86% found once; its top ten account for about 6.7%. Sequencing was done on a sample of peripheral blood. The source is a man in his 70s with acute or convalescent COVID-19. Each CDR3 is given with its conserved first and last residue. The order of the fields is V gene, clone size, J gene, D gene, CDR3 DNA, CDR3 protein. D genes are given only for firm matches. Part of the rows lack a size; the others show once, few, many or a class for expanded clones.

TRBV4-3	-	TRBJ1-1	-	TGCGCCAGCAGCCAAGAGTCAGGAAGAAACACTGAAGCTTTCTTT	CASSQESGRNTEAFF
TRBV10-1	-	TRBJ2-1	TRBD2	TGCGCCAGCAGTGCAGGACTAGATTCTTTCCAGTTCTTC	CASSAGLDSFQFF
TRBV18	-	TRBJ2-1	TRBD1	TGTGCCAGCTCACGGGACAGCGCCAGCTCCTACAATGAGCAGTTCTTC	CASSRDSASSYNEQFF
TRBV27	-	TRBJ2-2	TRBD1	TGTGCCAGCAGTTTATCCAACAGGGGAACCGGGGAGCTGTTTTTT	CASSLSNRGTGELFF
TRBV18	-	TRBJ2-5	TRBD1	TGTGCCAGCTCTACAGGGGTACAAGAGACCCAGTACTTC	CASSTGVQETQYF
TRBV20-1	once	TRBJ2-1	-	TGCAGTGCTGAGCGGACGGAGACGCAGTTCTTC	CSAERTETQFF
TRBV6-5	-	TRBJ2-1	-	TGTGCCAGCAGCCCGACAGGTGCTAACTACAATGAGCAGTTCTTC	CASSPTGANYNEQFF
TRBV6-1	-	TRBJ2-3	-	TGTGCCAGCAGTGAAGAGACTAGAGTGTATTTT	CASSEETRVYF
TRBV5-1	-	TRBJ2-1	-	TGCGCCAGCAGCTCCGGACTCCCGGGGAATGAGCAGTTCTTC	CASSSGLPGNEQFF
TRBV29-1	-	TRBJ2-5	TRBD2	TGCAGCGTTGGGAGCGGGGTAGGAGAGACCCAGTACTTC	CSVGSGVGETQYF
TRBV27	-	TRBJ2-5	TRBD2	TGTGCCAGCAGTCCTGGACTAGCGGGGGGGCAAGAGACCCAGTACTTC	CASSPGLAGGQETQYF
TRBV9	-	TRBJ2-3	-	TGTGCCAGCAGCCCCCGCTTCGGTTTGTTGGATACGCAGTATTTT	CASSPRFGLLDTQYF
TRBV9	-	TRBJ2-1	TRBD2	TGTGCCAGCAGCTTGTCTAGCGGGGGCTACAATGAGCAGTTCTTC	CASSLSSGGYNEQFF
TRBV10-3	-	TRBJ1-5	-	TGTGCCATCAGCCCCAGAACCGATCAGCCCCAGCATTTT	CAISPRTDQPQHF
TRBV28	-	TRBJ2-1	TRBD2	TGTGCCAGCAGTTCGGGACTATTGAATGAGCAGTTCTTC	CASSSGLLNEQFF
TRBV30	once	TRBJ2-7	TRBD2	TGTGCCTGGACCAAAAGGATAGCGGGGGGCCTTTACGAGCAGTACTTC	CAWTKRIAGGLYEQYF
TRBV28	-	TRBJ2-7	-	TGTGCCAGCGGCGGGAACTACGAGCAGTACTTC	CASGGNYEQYF
TRBV5-1	-	TRBJ1-6	-	TGCGCCAGCAGCTTCACCGGGACAAACTCACCCCTCCACTTT	CASSFTGTNSPLHF
TRBV11-2	-	TRBJ1-1	-	TGTGCCAGCAGCTTAGGCCGGTTGAACACTGAAGCTTTCTTT	CASSLGRLNTEAFF
TRBV24-1	-	TRBJ2-7	-	TGTGCCACCAGTGACTCTTGGGGCGGGATAGGCGAGCAGTACTTC	CATSDSWGGIGEQYF
TRBV19	-	TRBJ2-4	TRBD2	TGTGCCAGTAGTGCCGGGACTAGCGGGAGATTGGGGTCCAAAAACATTCAGTACTTC	CASSAGTSGRLGSKNIQYF
TRBV19	-	TRBJ1-4	-	TGTGCCAGTAGTATCCGGCGGAATAATGAAAAACTGTTTTTT	CASSIRRNNEKLFF
TRBV7-9	-	TRBJ2-3	TRBD2	TGTGCCAGCAGCTATAGCGGGGCGGCAGATACGCAGTATTTT	CASSYSGAADTQYF
TRBV3-1/TRBV3-2	once	TRBJ2-1	TRBD2	TGTGCCAGCAGCCAAGTCTTGTTAGCGGGCCGTGAGCAGTTCTTC	CASSQVLLAGREQFF
TRBV27	-	TRBJ2-2	-	TGTGCCAGCAGTTTATTTGGGGGGATCACCGGGGAGCTGTTTTTT	CASSLFGGITGELFF
TRBV6-1	-	TRBJ1-5	-	TGTGCCAGCAGTGATCCACTTAGTGGCAATCAGCCCCAGCATTTT	CASSDPLSGNQPQHF
TRBV6-5	-	TRBJ2-1	TRBD2	TGTGCCAGCAGTTACGGACTAGAATACTACAATGAGCAGTTCTTC	CASSYGLEYYNEQFF
TRBV7-9	-	TRBJ2-1	TRBD2	TGTGCCAGCAGCTACGGGGGGTCTAGCGGGCCTCCCTCCTACAATGAGCAGTTCTTC	CASSYGGSSGPPSYNEQFF
TRBV4-3	-	TRBJ2-5	-	TGCGCCAGCAGCCAAGATTTGTACTTCCAAGAGACCCAGTACTTC	CASSQDLYFQETQYF
TRBV7-2	-	TRBJ2-7	-	TGTGCCAGCAGCCCCTTTGAGGAGCAGTACTTC	CASSPFEEQYF
TRBV14	few	TRBJ2-3	TRBD2	TGTGCCAGCAGACTCATAACTAGCGGGAGGGAAGGCACAGATACGCAGTATTTT	CASRLITSGREGTDTQYF
TRBV7-2	-	TRBJ2-7	TRBD1	TGTGCCAGCAGCCGGGACAGGTACTCCTACGAGCAGTACTTC	CASSRDRYSYEQYF
TRBV28	-	TRBJ2-1	TRBD1	TGTGCCAGCAGTCCCCCAGGGGGCTCCTACAATGAGCAGTTCTTC	CASSPPGGSYNEQFF
TRBV5-4	-	TRBJ1-1	TRBD1	TGTGCGCTAGGGGACAGCCTGAACACTGAAGCTTTCTTT	CALGDSLNTEAFF
TRBV5-8	-	TRBJ2-1	-	TGTGCCAGCAGCCTGCGGGCTGACACCTCGACATCCCAGTTCTTC	CASSLRADTSTSQFF
TRBV27	-	TRBJ2-5	TRBD2	TGTGCCAGCAGTTGGGGGGGAGGAGGACAAGAGACCCAGTACTTC	CASSWGGGGQETQYF
TRBV5-4	once	TRBJ2-1	TRBD1	TGTGCCAGCAGTCGAAATCCGGGACAGCCCAACTACAATGAGCAGTTCTTC	CASSRNPGQPNYNEQFF
TRBV6-5	once	TRBJ1-5	TRBD1	TGTGCCAGCACCGGGACAGGATTTAGCAATCAGCCCCAGCATTTT	CASTGTGFSNQPQHF
TRBV9	-	TRBJ1-2	TRBD1	TGTGCCAGCAGCGTAGCGGGACAGCCCTATGGCTACACCTTC	CASSVAGQPYGYTF
TRBV18	once	TRBJ1-1	TRBD1	TGTGCCAGCCAAGGACAGGGCCTGAACACTGAAGCTTTCTTT	CASQGQGLNTEAFF
TRBV18	-	TRBJ2-3	TRBD2	TGTGCCAGCTCGCGCGGGGGAGGCACAGATACGCAGTATTTT	CASSRGGGTDTQYF